This TCR beta chain was retrieved from a study of blood T cell repertoires in COVID-19. Study overall: Samples of COVID-19 (acute and convalescent) were obtained from the United States, Italy and Spain. From T cells, B-cell-depleted T cells, or PBMCs came the material, which was cDNA or gDNA.

The study recruited people aged about 18 to 89 years across some 23 US areas. Participant-reported clinical history was the basis for cohort assignment. The CDR3 consists of 14 residues. Trimming stripped 7 bases from V and 3 bases from J, with 15 bases between. Germline values: CDR1 SGHAT, CDR2 FQNNGV. This clone has just one count. Measured with immunoSEQ multiplex PCR; TCRdb has only the in-frame clones, and not every one. The sample holds some 420,000 clones, roughly nine tenths seen once. The sample taken for sequencing was PBMCs or T cells enriched from blood (not recorded which). This TCR was recovered from a man under 40 who had recovered from COVID-19. The chain couples TRBV11-2 to TRBJ1-1, with D maybe TRBD1 (5 bases). The CDR3 DNA reads as TGTGCCAGCAACCTGGGGGGTGGGTACACTGAAGCTTTCTTT. Protein sequence: CASNLGGGYTEAFF.